These 32 T cell receptor beta chains came from one sample sequenced in a study of CD8+CD57+ T cells in acquired aplastic anemia. According to the study, genomic DNA was the template for TCR beta VDJ and CDR3 profiling. TCRdb recomputed calls from the reads with MiXCR, one row per CDR3 protein. The sample has about 270,000 distinct CDR3 sequences; around 60% are singletons. Sequenced: sorted CD4+, CD8+, or CD8+CD57+ T cells (not recorded which) from PBMCs. The receptors here all came from a human donor with severe aplastic anemia or a healthy control (not recorded which).

A remark on this clonotype: The germline gene is not matched at one end of the junction; a read error may be the cause. The chain uses TRBV7-9 and TRBJ2-7; 7 bases line up with TRBD2. The CDR3 spans 15 residues. Germline loops: CDR1 SEHNR, CDR2 FQNEAQ (reference sequence). The CDR3 here is CASSGDGEGLHEQYF. The CDR3 DNA follows: TGCGCCAGCAGCGGGGATGGGGAGGGCCTGCACGAGCAGTACTTC.

The genes are TRBV29-1 and TRBJ2-7, with D possibly matching TRBD2 (6 bases). V lost 4 bases and J lost 5, with 15 bases in between. There are 13 residues in the CDR3. Germline V gene data show CDR1 as SQVTM and CDR2 as ANQGSEA. The CDR3 coding sequence is TGCAGCGTTGCCCGGACTACTGTCCACGAGCAGTACTTC. Translating gives CSVARTTVHEQYF.

The chain links TRBV25-1 to TRBJ2-6; TRBD1 matches at 7 bases. The CDR3 sequence is 17 residues long. Trimming removed 4 bases from V and 0 bases from J; junction bases left unmatched: 6. Germline CDR1 is MGHDK and CDR2 is SYGVNS. The CDR3: CASSGQGVPSGANVLTF. DNA for the CDR3: TGTGCCAGCAGTGGGCAGGGGGTACCCTCTGGGGCCAACGTCCTGACTTTC. Drawing the rest from reference TRBV25-1 and TRBJ2-6, the complete variable domain is EADIYQTPRYLVIGTGKKITLECSQTMGHDKMYWYQQDPGMELHLIHYSYGVNSTEKGDLSSESTVSRIRTEHFPLTLESARPSHTSQYLCASSGQGVPSGANVLTFGAGSRLTVL.

Only a few counts were recorded for this clonotype. J is TRBJ2-5 and V is TRBV24-1, with 14 bases that match TRBD2. J gave up 9 bases and V 3 bases, and 8 bases lay outside the gene matches. The CDR3 is 16 amino acids. Looked up from germline, CDR1 is KGHDR and CDR2 is SFDVKD. The CDR3 loop reads CATSDPGTSGSGAQYF. CDR3 nucleotides: TGTGCCACCAGTGATCCTGGGACTAGCGGGAGTGGGGCCCAGTACTTC.

A note on this clonotype: Since the CDR3 does not end with the conserved phenylalanine or tryptophan, this likely comes from a read error. The limits of the CDR3 on the DNA are not certain, so only TCRdb's listed CDR3 is given. This chain joins TRBV9 and TRBJ2-5; the table's D call TRBD1 went unverified against the DNA. From germline, CDR1 is SGDLS and CDR2 YYNGEE. The CDR3 region is 11 residues in length, termini included. CDR3 amino acids: CASSAPTGKRK.

The chain uses TRBV9 and TRBJ2-1; 11 bases map to TRBD2. The CDR3 consists of 15 residues. V dropped 2 bases and J dropped 9; count of bases not matched to a gene: 7. Germline assignment: CDR1 SGDLS and CDR2 YYNGEE. In nucleotides, the CDR3 is TGTGCCAGCAGCGTCCTTAGCGGGAGGGCCGCTGAGCAGTTCTTC. Protein sequence: CASSVLSGRAAEQFF. The whole variable domain, remainder taken from reference TRBV9 and TRBJ2-1, is DSGVTQTPKHLITATGQRVTLRCSPRSGDLSVYWYQQSLDQGLQFLIQYYNGEERAKGNILERFSAQQFPDLHSELNLSSLELGDSALYFCASSVLSGRAAEQFFGPGTRLTVL.

This clonotype was counted only a few times. A read error may be the cause here, since a much bigger clone is one base away. This chain connects TRBV6-1 to TRBJ2-5; D is unclear. Deletions cut 4 bases from V and 4 bases from J, with 4 bases between. CDR3 length: 11 amino acids. Germline V CDR1 and CDR2: MNHNS, SASEGT. The CDR3 here is CASSVIETQYF. The CDR3 bases are TGTGCCAGCAGTGTTATAGAGACCCAGTACTTC.

The table lists this clonotype with many counts. The chain is built from TRBV5-1 and TRBJ2-1, with D unclear. Germline V CDR1 and CDR2: SGHRS, YFSETQ. V was trimmed by 8 bases and J by 0 bases, leaving 9 bases between them. The CDR3 runs 13 residues. The CDR3 nucleotides read TGCGCCAGTAATAACCCCTCCTACAATGAGCAGTTCTTC. Amino acids: CASNNPSYNEQFF.

With respect to this clonotype: The junction differs from germline at one of its ends, possibly a read error. The chain combines TRBV6-5 with TRBJ2-5, with a tentative D call TRBD1 (5 bases). Germline CDR1 MNHEY, CDR2 SVGAGI. The CDR3 has 12 amino acids. CDR3 residues: CASSPSTDKGHF. The DNA of the CDR3 is TGTGCCAGCAGTCCCTCGACGGACAAGGGGCACTTC.

This clonotype appeared many times. V is TRBV7-9 and J is TRBJ1-1, with D perhaps matching TRBD1 (6 bases). V shed 5 bases and J shed 2 bases, with 15 bases lying between them. CDR1 is SEHNR, CDR2 FQNEAQ, per germline (reference sequence). The length of the CDR3 is 15 residues. CDR3 nucleotides: TGTGCCAGCAGCCGTCGACAGGTACTTAACACTGAAGCTTTCTTT. As protein: CASSRRQVLNTEAFF.

V usage is TRBV7-9 and J usage is TRBJ1-2, with 8 bases that match TRBD1. In germline, CDR1 is SEHNR, CDR2 FQNEAQ (reference sequence). Germline trimming cut 3 bases from V and 2 bases from J; bases unmatched to any gene: 5. CDR3 length equals 15 residues. For the CDR3, the DNA is TGTGCCAGCAGCTTCGGACAGGGAGGGAACTATGGCTACACCTTC. It yields the protein CASSFGQGGNYGYTF.

The V call is TRBV5-1, the J call TRBJ1-1; 7 nucleotides match TRBD1. The germline CDR1 and CDR2 sequences are SGHRS and YFSETQ. CDR3 size: 15 residues. Trimming removed 0 bases from V and 5 bases from J; junction bases left unmatched: 7. CDR3 nucleotides: TGCGCCAGCAGCTTGGAGGGGGCCAGAAGGACTGAAGCTTTCTTT. Protein sequence: CASSLEGARRTEAFF.

The rearrangement links TRBV9 to TRBJ1-1, with 8 bases that match TRBD1. Germline V gene data show CDR1 as SGDLS and CDR2 as YYNGEE. The CDR3 sequence is 15 residues long. The junction had 1 base not matched to a gene; V was cut back by 0 bases and J by 0 bases. CDR3 amino acids: CASSVGQGLNTEAFF. CDR3 bases: TGTGCCAGCAGCGTAGGACAGGGGCTGAACACTGAAGCTTTCTTT.

The CDR3, as DNA: TGTGCCAGCAGCCCCGGGGGCGGGGGAGATGAAAAACTGTTTTTT. Its protein product is CASSPGGGGDEKLFF. V usage is TRBV7-6 and J usage is TRBJ1-4; D is possibly TRBD1 (6 bases). This CDR3 comprises 15 residues. Per the germline V gene, CDR1 is SGHVS and CDR2 is FNYEAQ. Trimming removed 5 bases at V and 6 bases at J, with 16 bases between. Full variable domain (missing parts from reference TRBV7-6 and TRBJ1-4): GAGVSQSPRYKVTKRGQDVALRCDPISGHVSLYWYRQALGQGPEFLTYFNYEAQQDKSGLPNDRFSAERPEGSISTLTIQRTEQRDSAMYRCASSPGGGGDEKLFFGSGTQLSVL.

This clonotype was recorded at least ten times. The chain couples TRBV10-3 to TRBJ2-3; 8 bases fit TRBD1. CDR3 length: 14 residues. Germline values: CDR1 ENHRY, CDR2 SYGVKD. V was pared by 8 bases and J by 0 bases, with 4 bases of the junction left unmatched. This chain's CDR3 is CAIQGAFSTDTQYF. For the CDR3, the DNA is TGTGCCATCCAGGGGGCTTTTAGCACAGATACGCAGTATTTT.

This clonotype turned up a few times. The gene calls are TRBV15 and TRBJ2-1; 11 nucleotides agree with TRBD2. Trimming took 5 bases from V and 4 from J; bases not matched to a gene: 7. The CDR3 runs 16 residues. The germline V gene encodes CDR1 LNHNV and CDR2 YYDKDF (reference sequence). CDR3 residues: CATSFRTSGLYNEQFF. Here the CDR3 DNA reads TGTGCCACCAGCTTCCGGACTAGCGGGTTATACAATGAGCAGTTCTTC.

This clonotype was picked up many times. The gene calls are TRBV5-1 and TRBJ2-3; no definite D call. V was clipped by 1 base and J by 1 base, with 7 bases between them. This CDR3 is built from 14 residues. Per the germline V gene, CDR1 is SGHRS and CDR2 is YFSETQ. The CDR3 DNA reads as TGCGCCAGCAGCTTGTCGTCAGGCACAGATACGCAGTATTTT. Translating it yields CASSLSSGTDTQYF. The variable domain in full, completed from reference TRBV5-1 and TRBJ2-3, reads KAGVTQTPRYLIKTRGQQVTLSCSPISGHRSVSWYQQTPGQGLQFLFEYFSETQRNKGNFPGRFSGRQFSNSRSEMNVSTLELGDSALYLCASSLSSGTDTQYFGPGTRLTVL.

This clonotype appeared a few times. The J gene is TRBJ2-5, the V gene TRBV7-2; D gene uncertain. V lost 4 bases to trimming and J lost 2 bases, with 5 bases between them. Germline values: CDR1 SGHTA, CDR2 FQGNSA. The CDR3 runs 12 residues. DNA for the CDR3: TGTGCCAGCAGCTCTGGACAAGAGACCCAGTACTTC. Amino acids: CASSSGQETQYF.

The chain is built from TRBV29-1 and TRBJ2-3; 9 nucleotides line up with TRBD1. The CDR3 contains 15 residues. Germline-derived CDR1 and CDR2 are SQVTM and ANQGSEA. The CDR3 nucleotides are TGCAGTGCTAGCGGACAGGGGACGAACACAGATACGCAGTATTTT. Its translation is CSASGQGTNTDTQYF.

The rearrangement joins TRBV19 to TRBJ1-1, with TRBD1 identical over 9 bases. V dropped 5 bases and J dropped 8; count of bases not matched to a gene: 6. CDR3 length: 13 residues. Per germline, CDR1 LNHDA and CDR2 SQIVND (reference sequence). CDR3 DNA: TGTGCCAGTAGTCCCCAGACAGGGGGGGAAGCTTTCTTT. Translated, it gives CASSPQTGGEAFF.

J is TRBJ2-7 and V is TRBV29-1; no clear D gene. From germline, CDR1 is SQVTM and CDR2 ANQGSEA. The CDR3 covers 13 residues. Trimming stripped 4 bases from V and 0 bases from J, with 10 bases between. CDR3 nucleotides: TGCAGCGTTGTTCCGGGTATCTCCTACGAGCAGTACTTC. It yields the protein CSVVPGISYEQYF.

J is TRBJ1-1 and V is TRBV12-3 or TRBV12-4; D may be TRBD1 (5 bases). The V and J ends lost 6 bases and 6 bases respectively, with 11 bases between them. This CDR3 is 12 amino acids long. The CDR3 DNA follows: TGTGCCAGCAGCCTCGGACACCCTGAAGCTTTCTTT. Translating it yields CASSLGHPEAFF.

The chain carries TRBV20-1 and TRBJ2-7, with D possibly being TRBD1 (5 bases). This CDR3 is 13 amino acids long. Germline V gene sequence: CDR1 DFQATT, CDR2 SNEGSKA (reference sequence). The ends were cut back, 3 bases at V and 3 bases at J, with 12 bases in the middle. CDR3 coding DNA: TGCAGTGCTAGTTCGTCAGGGTACTACGAGCAGTACTTC. Encoded protein: CSASSSGYYEQYF.

There are many counts of this clonotype. The CDR3, as DNA: TGTGCCAGCAGCCTTAGCTCCGGACTCACAGGGGCCGAAGAGACCCAGTACTTC. Protein product: CASSLSSGLTGAEETQYF. The chain employs TRBV7-2 and TRBJ2-5; TRBD1 matches at 7 bases. Losses at the gene ends were 5 bases for V and 3 bases for J; bases not matched to a gene: 18. Germline V gene lookup returns CDR1 SGHTA and CDR2 FQGNSA. CDR3 size: 18 residues.

The chain uses TRBV10-3 and TRBJ1-2, with unresolved D. The V end lost 0 bases, the J end lost 5 bases, and 13 bases lay between the germline ends. From germline, CDR1 is ENHRY and CDR2 SYGVKD. The CDR3 has 15 amino acids. The CDR3 DNA follows: TGTGCCATCAGTGAGTCGCCCGACGGGCGTTATGGCTACACCTTC. Residues: CAISESPDGRYGYTF.

The rearrangement uses TRBV25-1 and TRBJ1-5; a possible D gene is TRBD1 (5 bases). Germline loops: CDR1 MGHDK, CDR2 SYGVNS. The CDR3 is 16 amino acids. Trimming removed 3 bases at V and 1 base at J, with 13 bases between. The CDR3 reads CASSDRVFRSNQPQHF. The DNA of the CDR3 is TGTGCCAGCAGTGACAGGGTTTTTAGAAGCAATCAGCCCCAGCATTTT.

V and J are TRBV24-1 and TRBJ2-3; D might be TRBD1 (5 bases). Germline CDR1 reads KGHDR; CDR2 reads SFDVKD. V lost 5 bases, J lost 6 bases, and 11 bases lay in between. This CDR3 spans 13 amino acids. The DNA for the CDR3 is TGTGCCACCAGTGGTGGGGCCTCTGATACGCAGTATTTT. Protein product: CATSGGASDTQYF.

This rearrangement joins TRBV5-1 to TRBJ2-2; D is undetermined. V dropped 0 bases and J dropped 4 bases, with 10 bases sitting between them. The CDR3 is made up of 15 amino acids. The V gene's germline CDR1 is SGHRS and CDR2 YFSETQ. The CDR3: CASSLGPVGTGELFF. The CDR3 DNA sequence: TGCGCCAGCAGCTTGGGGCCAGTCGGCACCGGGGAGCTGTTTTTT.

The table lists this clonotype with a few counts. J is TRBJ1-5 and V is TRBV5-8; D is perhaps TRBD1 (6 bases). V lost 6 bases and J lost 5, with 21 bases in between. Germline CDR1 reads SGHTS; CDR2 reads YDEGEE. This CDR3 has 16 residues. In DNA form, the CDR3 reads TGTGCCAGCATTCAAGGAGGGGGGGGGGGGGATCAGCCCCAGCATTTT. Protein sequence: CASIQGGGGGDQPQHF.

The chain joins TRBV10-3 to TRBJ2-2; 10 positions agree with TRBD1. CDR3 size: 17 residues. The germline gives CDR1 ENHRY, CDR2 SYGVKD. Losses at the gene ends were 2 bases for V and 4 bases for J; bases not matched to a gene: 7. The CDR3 region is CAISEGGTGAFTGELFF. As DNA, the CDR3 is TGTGCCATCAGTGAGGGCGGGACAGGGGCTTTCACCGGGGAGCTGTTTTTT.

V and J are TRBV20-1 and TRBJ1-1; 7 bases are shared with TRBD1. The CDR3 spans 13 residues. V was pared by 2 bases and J by 7 bases, with 7 bases of the junction left unmatched. In germline, CDR1 is DFQATT, CDR2 SNEGSKA (reference sequence). The CDR3 DNA follows: TGCAGTGCTAGATTGGGGACAGAGGTTGAAGCTTTCTTT. It translates to CSARLGTEVEAFF.

The chain combines TRBV5-6 with TRBJ2-5; TRBD2 is a possible D gene (5 bases). This CDR3 is 13 amino acids long. The ends were cut back, 1 base at V and 5 bases at J, with 9 bases in the middle. Germline CDR1 is SGHDT and CDR2 is YYEEEE. This chain's CDR3 is CASSLPGYETQYF. The CDR3 coding sequence is TGTGCCAGCAGCTTGCCGGGGTACGAGACCCAGTACTTC.